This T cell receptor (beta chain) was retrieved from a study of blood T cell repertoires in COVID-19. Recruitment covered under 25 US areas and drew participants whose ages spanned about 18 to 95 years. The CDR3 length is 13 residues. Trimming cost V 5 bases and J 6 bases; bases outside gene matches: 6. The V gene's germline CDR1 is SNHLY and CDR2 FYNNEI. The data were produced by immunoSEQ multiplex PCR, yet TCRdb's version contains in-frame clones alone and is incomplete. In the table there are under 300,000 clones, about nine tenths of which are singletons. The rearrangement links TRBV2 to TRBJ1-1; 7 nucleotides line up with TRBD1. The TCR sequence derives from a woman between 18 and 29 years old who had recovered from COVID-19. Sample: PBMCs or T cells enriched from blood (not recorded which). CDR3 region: CASSIDRDSEAFF. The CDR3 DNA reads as TGTGCCAGCAGTATAGACAGGGATTCTGAAGCTTTCTTT.